The following is a T cell receptor beta chain sequence with its context. Its antigen is unknown. Base qualities are missing; no much larger clone stands one base away. Libraries were prepared through the immunoSEQ multiplex PCR assay. For the multiplex PCR, a mixture combining 60 forward primers for TCR Vbeta segments and 13 reverse primers for TCR Jbeta segments was used. The CDR3 region of rearranged TCR beta genes was amplified from genomic DNA with a multiplex PCR assay. On the Illumina HiSeq System, the amplified TCR beta libraries were sequenced as 87-base-pair reads. From the authors' description of their analysis: A later analysis counted about 80 million unique TCR beta chains across the 666 repertoires, and some 12 million of these chains were shared by at least two donors. Raw reads were error-corrected and collapsed into unique sequences by a nearest-neighbor algorithm in which closely related sequences were merged to remove PCR and sequencing errors. To assign V, D and J gene segments, CDR3 sequences were aligned to IMGT reference sequences. Each retained sequence needed at least a six-nucleotide match to both a V gene segment and a J gene segment. A rearrangement counted as productive if the CDR3 had no stop codons and remained in frame with V and J, and every other rearrangement counted as non-productive. CDR3 was defined by IMGT convention, running from the second conserved V-encoded cysteine to the conserved J-encoded phenylalanine. Sequences without an unambiguous match to a single V gene segment were excluded from the earlier analysis of 500 to 700 of the donors. In an earlier analysis of 450 to 750 of the donors, a V segment was called functional when productive rearrangements were above 56.7%, and segregating when the standard deviation between donors exceeded 5%. To diagnose cytomegalovirus status from the catalog of TCR beta chain sequences, a statistical classification framework was built. A later analysis assigned V and J genes by comparing TCR nucleotide sequences with IMGT/GENE-DB human TR gene sequences. Using the TCRdist pipeline, a later analysis assigned CDR3 sequences along with most-parsimonious VDJ recombination scenarios. In a later analysis, each TCR beta chain was defined by its CDR3 amino acid sequence together with its V-gene family, and reads without a unique V-gene family were excluded. In a later analysis, approximately 590 highly shared, low-generation-probability nucleotide sequences were removed to address suspected cross-contamination and a sequencing artifact. In a later analysis, a clonal expansion index was calculated for each public chain from normalized within-repertoire ranks of inferred template counts. In a later analysis, generation probabilities were computed using a VDJ recombination model fitted to out-of-frame rearrangements, and the results were checked against IGoR. Hypergeometric tests were used in a later analysis to score TCR-TCR, TCR-HLA and TCR-CMV co-occurrence, with a repertoire-size bias correction applied to the TCR pairs. False discovery rates were estimated in a later analysis by permuting HLA or CMV assignments 20 times. In a later analysis, co-occurring TCRs were grouped using DBSCAN, with TCRdist sequence similarity added in when clustering inside HLA-allele-positive subsets. For co-occurrence clustering, repertoires with fewer than 30,000 or more than 120,000 public chains were excluded, along with four to six repertoires with anomalous nucleotide sharing. TCRdb limited this immuneACCESS table to in-frame rearrangements with V and J called. A share of clones is missing; checked studies link under half to unresolved V genes, and the rest is unexplained. V and J calls and clone size are those listed in that table; D and trimming were worked out from the DNA. The sample table records 110,000 to 150,000 clones; roughly 9.8% of these occur just once. In total, the top ten clones hold 1.8% of the sample.

The record originates from a study of cytomegalovirus exposure and HLA in healthy donors (dated by TCRdb to about 2017). At the level of the whole study: An earlier analysis of roughly 610 of the donors reported about 260 Gb of sequence data and approximately 120 million unique TCR beta sequences obtained from about 179 million T cells. Every discovery cohort repertoire had been produced on one sequencing platform. Of the roughly 430 genotyped donors, about 80% fell in the genetic ancestry cluster associated with self-reported Caucasian donors. In a later genetic analysis, genome-wide SNP genotypes for about three fifths of the 666 donors were used, and that subset was treated as a discovery cohort. The study was designed to test whether signatures of past pathogen exposure could be identified by cataloging public T cell receptors. HLA typing covered class I and class II loci at four-digit resolution. To study patterns of TCR occurrence, a later analysis re-analyzed previously published TCR beta repertoires from around 670 donors and added high-resolution HLA genotyping. The study combined high-throughput TCR immunosequencing, statistical association of individual TCRs with disease status, and machine learning to predict cytomegalovirus infection status. An early release that covered about 600 HLA-typed donors contained 300 to 350 gigabases of sequencing data and 75 million to 100 million unique TCR sequences. The study used immunosequencing to profile the T cell repertoires of approximately 650 subjects and linked those repertoires to cytomegalovirus serostatus. Rather than using new phenotypic data, the later analysis identified candidate immune exposures from TCR beta sequences and from how often those sequences occurred across donors. Across some 400 genotyped donors of the cohort, an average of 235,054 unique TCR beta nucleotide sequences per donor were sequenced, and 15% to 20% of those sequences were non-productive. Typing coverage differed by locus: A, B, C, DRB1 and DQB1 were typed in about 629-640 donors, DQA1 in about 500, DPA1 in some 570, and DPB1 in 450 to 490. A separate validation cohort of approximately 120 different subjects was used in addition to the 666-subject first cohort. An earlier analysis of around 540 of the donors applied high-throughput TCR beta sequencing to assess whether each TCR beta V gene segment acted as functional or pseudogenic. Donor age, sex, ethnicity and CMV serostatus were compiled alongside the repertoire data. Because of strong linkage in the cohort, five DR-DQ haplotypes were treated as single units for association and clustering.

Spanning cysteine to phenylalanine, the CDR3 consists of 14 amino acids. Of the read, only the CDR3 DNA is kept; its 42 bases are in frame from base 1. V and J lose 3 bases and 7 bases, and a span of 13 bases separates them. Based on the germline V gene, the CDR1 and CDR2 sequences are WSHSY and SAAADI. In total, 600 or so healthy bone marrow donors made up the cohort. At the time of sampling, all cohort members were nominally healthy, though unrecorded immune exposures were likely present. The donor tested CMV seronegative and was one of the 352 seronegative cohort members. A peripheral blood sample was collected from each donor, and TCR beta sequencing was performed on peripheral blood mononuclear cells. The Qiagen DNeasy Blood Extraction Kit was used to extract genomic DNA from the blood cell samples. The full study reports these points: In a later analysis, TCR association rates were found to vary across HLA loci, with the most associated TCRs seen for DRB1 alleles and the fewest for HLA-C alleles. Linkage disequilibrium might explain the correlated functional status among segregating V segments, but an unknown experimental factor could not be excluded. According to the authors, the approach could potentially be generalized to other disease states and immunological phenotypes. In both the original and validation cohorts, the classifier was reported to diagnose cytomegalovirus status with high specificity and sensitivity. The sequencing pipeline was judged likely to have produced a cluster of highly shared sequence variants as a technical artifact. Some IMGT-functional V segments, including TRBV6-2 and TRBV6-3, could not be told apart with the 87-base-pair reads, so those segments were excluded. Specific HLA alleles were associated with some 15,000 TCR beta sequences at a false discovery rate of 0.05 in a later analysis. Only TCR beta chains were sequenced in this cohort, and the absence of alpha or paired-chain data limited detectable features. Immune exposure information for the cohort was limited to CMV serostatus. According to a later analysis, parvovirus B19, influenza, CMV and Epstein-Barr virus appeared linked to several top co-occurrence clusters. While some public TCRs were present in many individuals, most TCR sequences turned up only very rarely across donors. A later genetic analysis associated a missense DCLRE1C variant with V-gene and J-gene trimming of TCR beta chains, and an independent cohort replicated the association. The earlier analysis of about 600 of the donors excluded roughly 17 rarely observed V segments, including chromosome 9 orphons, because counts were too low. In vitro tests confirmed that a few of the cytomegalovirus-associated TCR beta chains recognize cytomegalovirus antigens. A later analysis found that HLA-associated TCR beta chains were more clonally expanded and had lower generation probabilities than equally common non-associated chains. A further reported finding was that TCR beta sequences accurately predicted the HLA-A and HLA-B alleles for most subjects in the first cohort. In a later genetic analysis, fewer N-insertions in productive TCRs were reported among donors in an Asian-associated ancestry cluster than the approximately 710-donor mean. Sequencing depth was assumed to be roughly uniform across donors in the presence/absence analyses, though that assumption may not hold. Most CMV-associated TCR beta chains appeared to be HLA-restricted in a later analysis, and the HLA associations seemed to be driven largely by CMV exposure. An earlier analysis of 587 of the donors showed that most TCR beta V segments appeared in productive rearrangements either about 87% or about 30% of the time, which broadly matched IMGT annotations. HLA typing was unavailable for some donors at each locus, so association tests used only the typed subset. When HLA alleles, especially DR and DQ, strongly co-occurred, attributing TCR associations to individual alleles was difficult. A total of around 150 TCR beta chains were listed by the study as associated with cytomegalovirus.

The receptor was isolated from a man between 45 and 60 years old in good health and CMV-seronegative. The rearranged chain carries TRBV10-2 and TRBJ2-4, and possibly TRBD1, on 6 matching bases. Sequences were obtained from PBMCs. The sequence in DNA is TGCGCCAGCAGTGAACAGGGAGCCGGGAACATTCAGTACTTC. This gives the protein CASSEQGAGNIQYF.